These T cell receptor beta chains were read from a single sample in a study of Ad26.COV2.S vaccination and SARS-CoV-2 variants. The table came from immunoSEQ multiplex PCR; TCRdb's copy has only in-frame clones and leaves some out. Of some 420,000 clones listed, 88% are singletons. The source was peripheral blood, collected in a trial of Ad26.COV2.S vaccine versus placebo. The source of these receptors is a person between 18 and 60 years old who received the Ad26.COV2.S COVID-19 vaccine or a placebo. Each CDR3 is given with its conserved first and last residue. D genes are given only for firm matches. The size entry is marked missing in some rows and otherwise reads once, few, many or a size class.

.	TRBV5-4	.	TRBJ1-4	CASSLVGIPEKLFF	TGTGCCAGCAGCTTGGTCGGGATCCCCGAAAAACTGTTTTTT
.	TRBV12-3/TRBV12-4	.	TRBJ2-7	CASMIGSYEQYF	TGTGCCAGCATGATTGGCTCCTACGAGCAGTACTTC
once	TRBV5-6	TRBD2	TRBJ2-1	CASSLDPGGSPEQFF	TGTGCCAGCAGCTTGGACCCGGGGGGGAGCCCAGAGCAGTTCTTC
.	TRBV19	.	TRBJ1-5	CASSIRANQPQHF	TGTGCCAGTAGTATCCGAGCTAATCAGCCCCAGCATTTT
once	TRBV7-2	.	TRBJ2-2	CASSFDTGLTGELFF	TGTGCCAGCAGCTTCGATACTGGGTTGACCGGGGAGCTGTTTTTT
.	TRBV4-1	.	TRBJ2-3	CASSLTPGNGRTDTQYF	TGCGCCAGCAGCCTCACCCCCGGGAACGGACGCACAGATACGCAGTATTTT
.	TRBV11-2	TRBD2	TRBJ2-7	CASSLEDSGYLTYEQYF	TGTGCCAGCAGCTTAGAGGATAGCGGGTACCTGACCTACGAGCAGTACTTC
.	TRBV21-1	.	TRBJ1-4	CASSNRESEKLFF	TGTGCCAGCAGCAATCGGGAAAGCGAAAAACTGTTTTTT
.	TRBV3-1/TRBV3-2	.	TRBJ1-2	CASSQGQASYGYTF	TGTGCCAGCAGCCAAGGACAGGCATCCTATGGCTACACCTTC
.	TRBV10-3	.	TRBJ2-7	CAISAKGRDYEQYF	TGTGCCATCAGTGCGAAGGGTAGGGACTACGAGCAGTACTTC
.	TRBV19	.	TRBJ1-4	CASLRDIRGHEKLFF	TGTGCCAGTCTTCGGGACATTAGAGGGCATGAAAAACTGTTTTTT
.	TRBV11-2	.	TRBJ1-5	CASSRENQPQHF	TGTGCCAGCAGCAGGGAGAATCAGCCCCAGCATTTT
.	TRBV3-1/TRBV3-2	.	TRBJ1-5	CASSYFFSGGNQPQHF	TGTGCCAGCAGCTATTTCTTTTCCGGGGGCAATCAGCCCCAGCATTTT
.	TRBV20-1	.	TRBJ2-3	CSALRTDTQYF	TGCAGTGCTCTCCGCACAGATACGCAGTATTTT
many	TRBV6-6	TRBD2	TRBJ2-2	CASSLRGLAGNTGELFF	TGTGCCAGCAGTCTGAGGGGACTAGCGGGGAACACCGGGGAGCTGTTTTTT
once	TRBV10-3	.	TRBJ2-7	CAISESGSYEQYF	TGTGCCATCAGTGAGTCAGGTTCCTACGAGCAGTACTTC
.	TRBV7-9	.	TRBJ2-7	CASSLEGNEQYF	TGTGCCAGCAGCTTAGAGGGGAACGAGCAGTACTTC
.	TRBV10-2	.	TRBJ1-1	CASILNTEAFF	TGCGCCAGCATTTTGAACACTGAAGCTTTCTTT
once	TRBV11-2	TRBD1	TRBJ2-1	CASSLRQGTDSSYNEQFF	TGTGCCAGCAGCCTCAGACAAGGGACAGACAGCTCCTACAATGAGCAGTTCTTC
.	TRBV28	TRBD1	TRBJ1-2	CASSLAPGGNYGYTF	TGTGCCAGCAGCTTGGCGCCAGGGGGCAACTATGGCTACACCTTC
.	TRBV6-5	.	TRBJ1-1	CASSPDRRNTEAFF	TGTGCCAGCAGCCCAGACAGGAGGAACACTGAAGCTTTCTTT
.	TRBV27	TRBD1	TRBJ1-2	CASRRTGSHYGYTF	TGTGCCAGCAGGAGGACAGGGTCGCACTATGGCTACACCTTC
.	TRBV9	TRBD1	TRBJ1-2	CASSVQKEGTEYNYGYTF	TGTGCCAGCAGCGTACAGAAGGAAGGGACAGAATACAACTATGGCTACACCTTC
.	TRBV19	TRBD1	TRBJ2-5	CASSTGTEETQYF	TGTGCCAGTAGTACCGGGACAGAAGAGACCCAGTACTTC
.	TRBV11-2	TRBD1	TRBJ1-1	CASSSQGLTEAFF	TGTGCCAGCAGCTCACAGGGGCTCACTGAAGCTTTCTTT
.	TRBV7-2	.	TRBJ2-2	CASSLGRVYTGELFF	TGTGCCAGCAGCTTGGGCAGGGTATACACCGGGGAGCTGTTTTTT
.	TRBV19	.	TRBJ2-7	CASSPSENSYEQYF	TGTGCCAGTAGTCCTTCGGAGAATTCCTACGAGCAGTACTTC
.	TRBV7-8	TRBD1	TRBJ1-3	CASSLAGGASGNTIYF	TGTGCCAGCAGCTTGGCAGGGGGTGCTTCTGGAAACACCATATATTTT
.	TRBV4-1	.	TRBJ1-3	CASTTFAPPSGNTIYF	TGCGCCAGCACCACTTTTGCCCCCCCATCTGGAAACACCATATATTTT
.	TRBV9	.	TRBJ2-3	CASSVEKALISTDTQYF	TGTGCCAGCAGCGTGGAGAAAGCCCTCATAAGCACAGATACGCAGTATTTT
.	TRBV9	.	TRBJ1-6	CASSVDENSPLHF	TGTGCCAGCAGCGTAGATGAGAATTCACCCCTCCACTTT
.	TRBV28	TRBD1	TRBJ2-7	CASSLVGGHEQYF	TGTGCCAGCAGTTTGGTAGGGGGCCACGAGCAGTACTTC
.	TRBV6-5	TRBD1	TRBJ2-7	CASRGQGDEQYF	TGTGCCAGCAGAGGACAGGGCGACGAGCAGTACTTC
few	TRBV15	.	TRBJ1-6	CATSRAGGWSPLHF	TGTGCCACCAGCAGAGCTGGGGGATGGTCACCCCTCCACTTT
.	TRBV5-1	.	TRBJ2-2	CASSFNGNTGELFF	TGCGCCAGCAGCTTTAATGGGAACACCGGGGAGCTGTTTTTT
.	TRBV4-3	.	TRBJ2-5	CASSQDWSGQETQYF	TGCGCCAGCAGCCAAGATTGGTCAGGGCAAGAGACCCAGTACTTC
many	TRBV18	TRBD1	TRBJ2-7	CASSPYGTGATYEQYF	TGTGCCAGCTCACCATATGGGACAGGGGCCACCTACGAGCAGTACTTC
.	TRBV9	.	TRBJ1-3	CASSVGGAEYTIYF	TGTGCCAGCAGCGTGGGGGGCGCAGAATACACCATATATTTT
once	TRBV7-2	.	TRBJ2-3	CASSLVAGVTDTQYF	TGTGCCAGCAGCTTAGTTGCAGGGGTCACAGATACGCAGTATTTT
.	TRBV7-3	TRBD1	TRBJ2-5	CASSATGGAQETQYF	TGTGCCAGCAGCGCGACAGGGGGCGCCCAAGAGACCCAGTACTTC
once	TRBV28	.	TRBJ1-5	CASHLRGQPQHF	TGTGCCAGCCACTTAAGGGGCCAGCCCCAGCATTTT
.	TRBV9	.	TRBJ1-1	CASSPGDGTWYAEAFF	TGTGCCAGCAGCCCCGGGGACGGGACGTGGTACGCTGAAGCTTTCTTT